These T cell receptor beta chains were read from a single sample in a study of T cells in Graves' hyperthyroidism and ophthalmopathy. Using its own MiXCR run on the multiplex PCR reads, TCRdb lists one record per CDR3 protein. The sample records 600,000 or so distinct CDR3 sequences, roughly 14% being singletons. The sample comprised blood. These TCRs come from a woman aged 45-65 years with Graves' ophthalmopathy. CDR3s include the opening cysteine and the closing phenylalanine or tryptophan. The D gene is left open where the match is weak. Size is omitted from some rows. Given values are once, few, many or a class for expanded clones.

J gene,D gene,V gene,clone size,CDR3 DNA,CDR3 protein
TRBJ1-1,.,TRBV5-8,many,TGTGCCAGCAGCTTGGATGGAGGGTACACTGAAGCTTTCTTT,CASSLDGGYTEAFF
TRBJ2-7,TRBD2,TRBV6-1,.,TGTGCCAGCAGAACTCCCGGGACTAGCGTATCCTACGAGCAGTACTTC,CASRTPGTSVSYEQYF
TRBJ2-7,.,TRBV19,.,TGTGCCAGTAGTATAGACCAGCAGCCTGGCTACGAGCAGTACTTC,CASSIDQQPGYEQYF
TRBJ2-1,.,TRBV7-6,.,TGTGTCAGCAGCGCCAATGGAGGCTACAATGAGCAGTTCTTC,CVSSANGGYNEQFF
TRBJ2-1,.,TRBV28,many,TGTGCCAGCAGTTCCCCTCCAAGCGGTTCCTACAATGAGCAGTTCTTC,CASSSPPSGSYNEQFF
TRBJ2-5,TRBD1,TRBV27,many,TGTGCCAGCAGTTCTCTACAGGGGATGGGGGAGACCCAGTACTTC,CASSSLQGMGETQYF
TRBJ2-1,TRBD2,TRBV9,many,TGTGCCAGCAGCGGGACTAGCGGGAGAAGCTACAATGAGCAGTTCTTC,CASSGTSGRSYNEQFF
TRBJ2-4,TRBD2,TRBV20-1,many,TGCAGTGCCCCAGCTGGGACTAGCGGGACCAAAAACATTCAGTACTTC,CSAPAGTSGTKNIQYF
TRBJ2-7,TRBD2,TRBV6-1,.,TGTGCCACCACCATACTAGCGGGAGGGTGGAACGAGCAGTACTTC,CATTILAGGWNEQYF
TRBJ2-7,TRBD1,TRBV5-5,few,TGTGCCAGCAACCCTCAGGGGGTGGCGTACGAGCAGTACTTC,CASNPQGVAYEQYF
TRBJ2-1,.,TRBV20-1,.,TGCAGTGCTAGCGTACTGGATTACAATGAGCAGTTCTTC,CSASVLDYNEQFF
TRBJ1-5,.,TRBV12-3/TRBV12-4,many,TGTGCCAGCAGTTTAGATCATCGGCGTATGGGGCAGCCCCAGCATTTT,CASSLDHRRMGQPQHF
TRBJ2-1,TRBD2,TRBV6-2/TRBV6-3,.,TGTGCCAGCAGCCCCAATGGGTACGGGAGGCGGGGGGATGAGCAGTTCTTC,CASSPNGYGRRGDEQFF
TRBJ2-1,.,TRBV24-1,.,TGTGCCACCAGTGATCCTTCTCAAGCGGTCGCACGATCGTACAATGAGCAGTCCTTC,CATSDPSQAVARSYNEQSF
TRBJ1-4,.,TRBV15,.,TGTGCCACCAGCAAAGCTTCTTCGCCTAATGAAAAACTGTTTTTT,CATSKASSPNEKLFF
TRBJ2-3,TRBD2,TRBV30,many,TGTGCCTGGTTTACTGCGGGAGGGCCGGGAGATACGCAGTATTTT,CAWFTAGGPGDTQYF
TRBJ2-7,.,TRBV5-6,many,TGTGCCAGCGGTGACTCGGGCAGGGTAGACTACGAGCAGTACTTC,CASGDSGRVDYEQYF
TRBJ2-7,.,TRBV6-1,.,TGTGCCAGCAGCTCCCCCGGGACTGGCACCCACGAGCAGTACTTC,CASSSPGTGTHEQYF
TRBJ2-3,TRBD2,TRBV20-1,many,TGCAGTGCAACAGTCACTAGCGGGGGATTCACAGATACGCAGTATTTT,CSATVTSGGFTDTQYF
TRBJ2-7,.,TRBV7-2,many,TGTGCCAGCAGCTTAAGAGGGGGAGCTGAACCCTACGAGCAGTACTTC,CASSLRGGAEPYEQYF
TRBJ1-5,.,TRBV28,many,TGTGCCAGCAGAGGTCCGGTTTTCAATCAGCCCCAGCATTTT,CASRGPVFNQPQHF
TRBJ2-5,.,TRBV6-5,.,TGTGCCAGCAGTTACACCGACGGAGGGATCCAGTACTTC,CASSYTDGGIQYF
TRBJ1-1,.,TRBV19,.,TGTGCCAGTAGTAAGGGACGGAAGGAGGACGAAGCTTTCTTT,CASSKGRKEDEAFF
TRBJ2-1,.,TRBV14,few,TGTGCCAGCAGCCTACGCGCCAGCCTGAAGCAGTTCTTC,CASSLRASLKQFF
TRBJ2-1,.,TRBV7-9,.,TGTGCCAGCAGCTCTCAGAGGCTATCCTCCTACAATGAGCAGTTCTTC,CASSSQRLSSYNEQFF
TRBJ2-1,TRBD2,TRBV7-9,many,TGTGCCAGCAGCCACCGGGACTACCTCTACAATGAGCAGTTCTTC,CASSHRDYLYNEQFF
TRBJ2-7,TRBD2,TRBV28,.,TGTGCCAGCAGCCTCCGACTAGCGGGAGGGAACGAGCAGTACTTC,CASSLRLAGGNEQYF
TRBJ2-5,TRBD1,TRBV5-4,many,TGTGCCAGCAGCCCGGGACAGATACAAGAGACCCAGTACTTC,CASSPGQIQETQYF
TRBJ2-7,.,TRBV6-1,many,TGTGCCAGCAGTGACGGCATGAACGAGCAGTACTTC,CASSDGMNEQYF
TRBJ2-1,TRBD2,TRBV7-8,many,TGTGCCAGCAGCTGGACTAGCGCCCACAATGAGCAGTTCTTC,CASSWTSAHNEQFF
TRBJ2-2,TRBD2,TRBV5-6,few,TGTGCCAGCAGCTTACTAGCGGGAGCCGACACCGGGGAGCTGTTTTTT,CASSLLAGADTGELFF
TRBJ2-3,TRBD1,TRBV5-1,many,TGCGCCAGCAGCCCGGACAGGGGTTCCCCAGATACGCAGTATTTT,CASSPDRGSPDTQYF
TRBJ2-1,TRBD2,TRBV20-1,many,TGCAGTGCTAGACGAACTGTGGGCGGGAGGGCCGTAAATGAGCAGTTCTTC,CSARRTVGGRAVNEQFF
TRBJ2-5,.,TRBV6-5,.,TGTGCCAGCAGTTACGTGGAGGGTCAAGAGACCCAGTACTTC,CASSYVEGQETQYF
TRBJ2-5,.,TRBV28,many,TGTGCCAGCTCGGCAGGGACGGAGACCCAGTACTTC,CASSAGTETQYF
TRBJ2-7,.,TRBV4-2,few,TGTGCCAGCAGCCCCCGAAAGGGAGTTTCTCCTAGGAGGGATTCCTACGAGCAGTACTTC,CASSPRKGVSPRRDSYEQYF
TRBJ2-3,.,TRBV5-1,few,TGCGCCAGCAGCTTGGCCCACCAGAATACAGATACGCAGTATTTT,CASSLAHQNTDTQYF
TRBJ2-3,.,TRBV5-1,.,TGCGCCAGCAGCTTAAGCAGGACGAGCACAGATACGCAGTATTTT,CASSLSRTSTDTQYF
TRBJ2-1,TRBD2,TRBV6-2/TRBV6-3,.,TGTGCCAGCCGTGGACTAGCGGACAATGAGCAGTTCTTC,CASRGLADNEQFF
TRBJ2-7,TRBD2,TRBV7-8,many,TGTGCCAGCAGCTTACCCTTTAGTACTAGCGGGAACTCCTACGAGCAGTACTTC,CASSLPFSTSGNSYEQYF
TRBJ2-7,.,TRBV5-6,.,TGTGCCAGCAGCTTGGTCCGACAGACTTACTACGAGCAGTACTTC,CASSLVRQTYYEQYF
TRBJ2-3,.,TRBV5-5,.,TGTGCCAGCAGCTTGGGGTTTTTGAGGGACCGCACAGATACGCAGTATTTT,CASSLGFLRDRTDTQYF
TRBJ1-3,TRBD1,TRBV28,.,TGTGCCAGTTCAGGACAGGTCCCTGGAAACACCATATATTTT,CASSGQVPGNTIYF
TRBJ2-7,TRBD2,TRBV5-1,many,TGCGCCAGCAGCTTGGCCACTAGCGGAACCTACGAGCAGTACTTC,CASSLATSGTYEQYF
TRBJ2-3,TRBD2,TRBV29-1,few,TGCAGCGTTGAAGGTCTAGCGGGAGTAGGGTATACGCAGTATTTT,CSVEGLAGVGYTQYF
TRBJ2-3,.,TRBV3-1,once,TGTGCCAGCAGCCCGTTCGGGGAGACAGATACGCAGTGTTTT,CASSPFGETDTQCF
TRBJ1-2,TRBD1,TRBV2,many,TGTGCCAGCAGGGCCACAGGGGGCTCCTATGGCTACACCTTC,CASRATGGSYGYTF
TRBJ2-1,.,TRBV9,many,TGTGCCAGCAGCGTCGGGGAGCAGGGGTGGCATGAGCAGTTCTTC,CASSVGEQGWHEQFF
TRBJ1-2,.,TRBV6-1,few,TGTGCCAGCAGAGGGGCTTCGGGCCTAATCTGGGGGGGCTACACCTTC,CASRGASGLIWGGYTF
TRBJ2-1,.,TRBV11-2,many,TGTGCCAGCAGCCTGTTGACTAAGTACGAGTACGAGCAGTTCTTC,CASSLLTKYEYEQFF
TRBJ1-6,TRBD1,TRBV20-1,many,TGCAGTGCGGCAGACAGGGGTGGTTCACCCCTCCACTTT,CSAADRGGSPLHF
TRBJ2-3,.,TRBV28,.,TGTGCCAGCAGTGATGGGGGGGCATCGACAGATACGCAGTATTTT,CASSDGGASTDTQYF
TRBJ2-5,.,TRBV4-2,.,TGTGCCAGCAGCCTAAGACTAGACCGCCAAGAGACCCAGTACTTC,CASSLRLDRQETQYF
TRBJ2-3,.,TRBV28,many,TGTGCCAGCAACTCCCCGACACCCGAAAATCGAGATACGCAGTATTTT,CASNSPTPENRDTQYF
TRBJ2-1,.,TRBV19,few,TGTGCCAGCAAGTCCTCGGACAGGGCGGGAGGACCATCCTACAATGAGCAGTTCTTC,CASKSSDRAGGPSYNEQFF
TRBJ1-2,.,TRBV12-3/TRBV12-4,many,TGTGCCAGCAGTACCAGTGCCCCAGGGGTTAACTATGGCTACACCTTC,CASSTSAPGVNYGYTF
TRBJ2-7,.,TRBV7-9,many,TGTGCCAGCAGCTTAGTACGGGTTCCCTCCTACGAGCAGTACTTC,CASSLVRVPSYEQYF
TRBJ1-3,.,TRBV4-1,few,TGCGCCAGCAGCCAAGTTGAGGGACGCTCTGGAAACACCATATATTTT,CASSQVEGRSGNTIYF
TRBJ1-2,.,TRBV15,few,TGTGCCACCAGCAGAGATGGCAGTAAGAACTATGGCTACACCTTC,CATSRDGSKNYGYTF